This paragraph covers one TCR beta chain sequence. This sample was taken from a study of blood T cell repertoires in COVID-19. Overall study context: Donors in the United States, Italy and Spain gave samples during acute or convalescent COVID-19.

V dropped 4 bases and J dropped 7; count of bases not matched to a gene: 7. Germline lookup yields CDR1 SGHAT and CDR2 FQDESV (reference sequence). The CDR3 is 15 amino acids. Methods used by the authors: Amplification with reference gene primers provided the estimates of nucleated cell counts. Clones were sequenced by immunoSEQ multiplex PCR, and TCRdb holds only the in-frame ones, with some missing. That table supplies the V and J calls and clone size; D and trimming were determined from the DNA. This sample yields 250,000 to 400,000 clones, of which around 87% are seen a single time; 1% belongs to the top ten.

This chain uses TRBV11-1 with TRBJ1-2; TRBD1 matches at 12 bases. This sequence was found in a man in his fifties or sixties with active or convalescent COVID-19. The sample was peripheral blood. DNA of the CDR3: TGTGCCAGCAGCTCGGGACAGGGGGCGGAAGCTGGCTACACCTTC. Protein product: CASSSGQGAEAGYTF.